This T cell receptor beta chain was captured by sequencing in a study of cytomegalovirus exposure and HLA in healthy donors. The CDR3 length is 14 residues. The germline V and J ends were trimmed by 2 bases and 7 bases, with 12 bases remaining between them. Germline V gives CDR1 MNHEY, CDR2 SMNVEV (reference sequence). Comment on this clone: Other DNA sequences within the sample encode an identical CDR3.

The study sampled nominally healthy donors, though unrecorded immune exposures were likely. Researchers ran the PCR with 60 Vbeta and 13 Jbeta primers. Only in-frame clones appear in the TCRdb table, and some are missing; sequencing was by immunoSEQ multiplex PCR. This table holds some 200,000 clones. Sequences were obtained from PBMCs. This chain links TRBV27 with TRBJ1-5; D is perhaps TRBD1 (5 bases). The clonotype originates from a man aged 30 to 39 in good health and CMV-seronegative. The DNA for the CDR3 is TGTGCCAGCAGTTTACTGGGGGGAGGACAGCCCCAGCATTTT. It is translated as CASSLLGGGQPQHF.